This T cell receptor beta chain was found in a study of cytomegalovirus exposure and HLA in healthy donors. The method was immunoSEQ multiplex PCR; TCRdb's version includes in-frame clones alone and lacks a portion of them. The repertoire holds about 130,000 clones, with 89% as singletons. CDR1 is MGHRA, CDR2 YSYEKL, per germline. With 3 bases clipped from V and 0 bases from J, the junction kept 3 bases outside the gene matches. The CDR3 totals 18 residues. The chain carries TRBV4-1 and TRBJ2-1; TRBD2 matches at 15 bases. The sequenced material came from PBMCs. The clonotype comes from a young woman in good health and CMV-seronegative. CDR3 DNA: TGCGCCAGCAGCCAGGGACTAGCGGGGGGTCGCTCCTACAATGAGCAGTTCTTC. Protein product: CASSQGLAGGRSYNEQFF.